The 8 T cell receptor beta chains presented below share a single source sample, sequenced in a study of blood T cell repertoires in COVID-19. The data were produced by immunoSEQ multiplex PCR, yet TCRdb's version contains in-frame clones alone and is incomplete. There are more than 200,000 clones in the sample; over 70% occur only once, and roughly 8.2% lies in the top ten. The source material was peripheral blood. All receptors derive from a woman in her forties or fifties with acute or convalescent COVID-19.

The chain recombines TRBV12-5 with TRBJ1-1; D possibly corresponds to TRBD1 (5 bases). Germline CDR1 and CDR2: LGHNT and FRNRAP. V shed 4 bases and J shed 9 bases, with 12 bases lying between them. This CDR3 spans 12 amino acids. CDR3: CASGSMDTKAFF. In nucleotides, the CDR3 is TGTGCTAGTGGTTCAATGGACACGAAAGCTTTCTTT.

CDR3: CASSPSGRAADTQYF. The CDR3 nucleotides are TGTGCCAGCAGCCCCAGCGGGAGGGCCGCAGATACGCAGTATTTT. The V and J genes are TRBV9 and TRBJ2-3; 10 nucleotides line up with TRBD2. This CDR3 region has 15 residues. CDR1 SGDLS and CDR2 YYNGEE come from the germline V gene. With V trimmed by 4 bases and J by 4 bases, 6 bases remained unmatched.

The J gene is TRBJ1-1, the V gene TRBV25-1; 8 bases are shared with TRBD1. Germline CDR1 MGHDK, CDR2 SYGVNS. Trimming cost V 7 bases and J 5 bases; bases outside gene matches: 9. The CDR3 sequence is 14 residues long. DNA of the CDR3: TGTGCCAGCACCGGACAGGGACGAGGAACTGAAGCTTTCTTT. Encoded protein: CASTGQGRGTEAFF.

The CDR3 DNA is TGTGCCAGCAGGGCGACAGCTTCGGACTATGGCTACACCTTC. This encodes CASRATASDYGYTF. This sequence joins TRBV2 and TRBJ1-2; a possible D gene is TRBD1 (5 bases). The CDR3 length is 14 residues. The V gene's germline CDR1 is SNHLY and CDR2 FYNNEI. Trimming removed 6 bases at V and 3 bases at J, with 14 bases between. Complete variable domain (other parts from reference TRBV2 and TRBJ1-2): EPEVTQTPSHQVTQMGQEVILRCVPISNHLYFYWYRQILGQKVEFLVSFYNNEISEKSEIFDDQFSVERPDGSNFTLKIRSTKLEDSAMYFCASRATASDYGYTFGSGTRLTVV.

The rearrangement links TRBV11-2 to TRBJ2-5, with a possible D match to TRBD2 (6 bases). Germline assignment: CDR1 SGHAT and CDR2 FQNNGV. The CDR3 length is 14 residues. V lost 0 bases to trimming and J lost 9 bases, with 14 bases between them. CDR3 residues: CASSLDSAGRAQYF. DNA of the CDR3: TGTGCCAGCAGCTTAGACTCGGCGGGGCGAGCCCAGTACTTC.

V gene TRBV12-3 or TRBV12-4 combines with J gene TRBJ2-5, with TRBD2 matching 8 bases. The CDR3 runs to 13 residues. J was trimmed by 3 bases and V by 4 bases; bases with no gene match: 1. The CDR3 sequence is CASSSGGKETQYF. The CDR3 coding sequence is TGTGCCAGCAGTTCGGGGGGGAAAGAGACCCAGTACTTC.

The CDR3 sequence: CASSQDPGQANYGYTF. The CDR3, as DNA: TGCGCCAGCAGCCAAGATCCGGGACAGGCCAACTATGGCTACACCTTC. The chain uses TRBV4-1 and TRBJ1-2; 8 bases agree with TRBD1. The CDR3 covers 16 residues. J gave up 2 bases and V 0 bases, and 5 bases lay outside the gene matches. Germline assignment: CDR1 MGHRA and CDR2 YSYEKL.

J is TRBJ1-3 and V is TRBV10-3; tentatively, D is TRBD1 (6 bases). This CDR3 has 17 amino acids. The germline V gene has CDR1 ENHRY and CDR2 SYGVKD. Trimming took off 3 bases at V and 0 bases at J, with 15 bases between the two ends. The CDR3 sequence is CAISEGGWDISGNTIYF. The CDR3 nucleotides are TGTGCCATCAGTGAAGGAGGATGGGACATCTCTGGAAACACCATATATTTT.